This record concerns one TCR beta chain sequence. The sample originates from a study of T cell responses to AZD1222 COVID-19 vaccine. CDR3 length equals 13 residues. The germline gives CDR1 MDHEN, CDR2 SYDVKM. V was pared by 4 bases and J by 0 bases, with 4 bases between. TCRdb's table, derived via immunoSEQ multiplex PCR, lists solely in-frame clones and lacks some. Of 140,000 or so clones in the sample, 90% to 95% are singletons; the top ten hold about 12%. This sample comprised peripheral blood, obtained after recovery from COVID-19. The TCR sequence derives from an adult who had recovered from COVID-19. The rearrangement joins TRBV28 to TRBJ1-3; D is undetermined. The CDR3 nucleotides are TGTGCCAGCAGTTACCTCTCTGGAAACACCATATATTTT. It yields the protein CASSYLSGNTIYF.